The rows below give T cell receptor beta chains drawn from one sample of a study of T cells after yellow fever vaccination. From the 5' RACE reads, TCRdb called clonotypes with MiXCR, one entry per CDR3 protein. The table has 550,000 to 750,000 distinct CDR3 sequences, roughly 14% seen once. This material consisted of PBMCs, taken on the day of the yellow fever booster vaccination. The receptor set was obtained from a man between 25 and 39 years old who received the YFV17D yellow fever vaccine. The CDR3 runs from the conserved cysteine through the conserved F or W. The D gene is left open where the match is weak. Clone size, where shown, is once, few, many, or a class for clones that have expanded.

CASMRGSTDTQYF,TGTGCCAGCATGAGGGGAAGCACAGATACGCAGTATTTT,TRBV6-6,few,13,TRBJ2-3,-
CASSESGLYEQYF,TGCGCCAGCAGTGAGTCGGGTCTCTACGAGCAGTACTTC,TRBV10-1,few,13,TRBJ2-7,-
CASSQFYISNQPQHF,TGCGCCAGCAGCCAATTTTACATTAGCAATCAGCCCCAGCATTTT,TRBV4-3,-,15,TRBJ1-5,-
CASRMDSINTEAFF,TGTGCCAGCAGGATGGACAGCATCAACACTGAAGCTTTCTTT,TRBV6-1,few,14,TRBJ1-1,-
CAWSTPLGEQYF,TGTGCCTGGAGTACCCCGCTGGGCGAGCAGTACTTC,TRBV30,few,12,TRBJ2-7,-
CASSQTDLNTDTQYF,TGTGCCAGCAGCCAGACCGACTTAAACACAGATACGCAGTATTTT,TRBV7-6,-,15,TRBJ2-3,-
CASSDNSGYYNEQFF,TGTGCCAGCAGCGACAATAGCGGGTACTACAATGAGCAGTTCTTC,TRBV6-4,-,15,TRBJ2-1,TRBD2
CSALVLGSEQYF,TGCAGTGCCCTGGTGTTGGGTAGCGAGCAGTACTTC,TRBV20-1,-,12,TRBJ2-7,-
CASSFPQSPGELFF,TGTGCCAGCAGTTTCCCGCAGTCTCCTGGGGAGCTGTTTTTT,TRBV28,-,14,TRBJ2-2,-
CASSPLTEGRNEQFF,TGCGCCAGCAGCCCCCTAACGGAGGGCCGGAATGAGCAGTTCTTC,TRBV4-3,-,15,TRBJ2-1,-
CSARTGAIQYF,TGCAGTGCCAGGACCGGAGCCATTCAGTACTTC,TRBV20-1,-,11,TRBJ2-4,-
CASSEYLRTEALF,TGTGCCAGCAGTGAATACCTCCGCACTGAAGCTCTCTTT,TRBV25-1,few,13,TRBJ1-1,-
CATSDPDRGLYEQYF,TGTGCCACCAGTGACCCTGACAGGGGGTTGTACGAGCAGTACTTC,TRBV24-1,few,15,TRBJ2-7,TRBD1
CAISAFTSGRAEEQFF,TGTGCCATCAGTGCCTTTACTAGCGGGAGAGCGGAAGAGCAGTTCTTC,TRBV10-3,-,16,TRBJ2-1,TRBD2
CASRTGGASGTDTQYF,TGCGCCAGCCGGACAGGGGGCGCATCGGGAACAGATACGCAGTATTTT,TRBV5-1,many,16,TRBJ2-3,TRBD1
CSARDRDTARDTQYF,TGCAGTGCTAGAGATCGGGACACCGCAAGAGATACGCAGTATTTT,TRBV20-1,-,15,TRBJ2-3,-
CASSRLGNEQFF,TGTGCCAGCAGCCGCTTGGGCAATGAGCAGTTCTTC,TRBV7-2,many,12,TRBJ2-1,-
CASRPIQGSYEQYF,TGTGCCAGCAGGCCTATACAGGGGTCCTACGAGCAGTACTTC,TRBV28,few,14,TRBJ2-7,TRBD1
CASSIGGTSQETQYF,TGTGCCAGTAGTATAGGGGGGACTAGTCAGGAGACCCAGTACTTC,TRBV19,-,15,TRBJ2-5,TRBD2
CSARLSAVGQPQHF,TGCAGTGCTAGGTTGTCGGCGGTCGGACAGCCCCAGCATTTT,TRBV20-1,few,14,TRBJ1-5,-
CASSYPRDRSSYNEQFF,TGTGCCAGCAGTTACCCCCGGGACCGAAGCTCCTACAATGAGCAGTTCTTC,TRBV6-5,-,17,TRBJ2-1,-
CASSVGQGAAGELFF,TGTGCCAGCAGCGTAGGACAGGGGGCGGCCGGGGAGCTGTTTTTT,TRBV9,few,15,TRBJ2-2,TRBD1
CASSSQNPDGFYGYTF,TGTGCCAGCAGCTCTCAGAATCCCGACGGCTTCTATGGCTACACCTTC,TRBV7-6,once,16,TRBJ1-2,-
CASSSPGLEQYF,TGTGCCAGCAGCTCCCCCGGACTGGAGCAGTACTTC,TRBV28,-,12,TRBJ2-7,-
CASSQSGPGAGVTDTQYF,TGCGCCAGCAGTCAATCGGGGCCAGGCGCGGGAGTGACAGATACGCAGTATTTT,TRBV23-1,-,18,TRBJ2-3,TRBD2
CGKASQNFTDTQYF,TGTGGCAAGGCTTCTCAAAACTTCACAGATACGCAGTATTTT,TRBV6-1,-,14,TRBJ2-3,-
CASSLGITNEKLFF,TGTGCCAGCAGCTTAGGTATAACTAATGAAAAACTGTTTTTT,TRBV7-8,-,14,TRBJ1-4,-
CASIGLAGGPGDEQFF,TGCGCCAGCATAGGACTAGCGGGAGGGCCCGGAGATGAGCAGTTCTTC,TRBV5-1,-,16,TRBJ2-1,TRBD2
CASSTGWTEAFF,TGTGCCAGCAGCACAGGATGGACAGAAGCTTTCTTT,TRBV12-3/TRBV12-4,-,12,TRBJ1-1,-
CASSIDRARSDTQYF,TGTGCCAGTAGTATAGATCGGGCCAGATCAGATACGCAGTATTTT,TRBV19,-,15,TRBJ2-3,-
CSARDRTAGGYTF,TGCAGTGCTAGAGATAGGACGGCGGGTGGCTACACCTTC,TRBV20-1,-,13,TRBJ1-2,-
CAISERLAGGLGTGELFF,TGTGCCATCAGTGAGAGACTAGCGGGAGGCCTTGGCACCGGGGAGCTGTTTTTT,TRBV10-3,few,18,TRBJ2-2,TRBD2
CSAKLAGDSYEQYF,TGCAGCGCAAAACTAGCGGGAGACTCCTACGAGCAGTACTTC,TRBV29-1,-,14,TRBJ2-7,TRBD2
CASSEGQASNYGYTF,TGTGCCAGCAGTGAAGGACAGGCCTCTAACTATGGCTACACCTTC,TRBV2,few,15,TRBJ1-2,-
CAWSPARGIAYEQYF,TGTGCCTGGTCCCCGGCGAGGGGAATTGCTTACGAGCAGTACTTC,TRBV30,many,15,TRBJ2-7,-
CSAPAPGVYGYEQYF,TGCAGTGCTCCCGCGCCTGGAGTCTATGGTTACGAGCAGTACTTC,TRBV20-1,-,15,TRBJ2-7,-
CASSWTLNSPLHF,TGTGCCAGCAGTTGGACGTTGAATTCACCCCTCCACTTT,TRBV28,-,13,TRBJ1-6,-
CASSGQKETQYF,TGCGCCAGCAGTGGGCAGAAAGAGACCCAGTACTTC,TRBV5-1,many,12,TRBJ2-5,-
CASSSKDRGRNTGELFF,TGTGCCAGCAGCTCGAAGGACAGGGGGCGTAACACCGGGGAGCTGTTTTTT,TRBV7-9,-,17,TRBJ2-2,TRBD1
CASSSGTSGSWETQYF,TGCGCCAGCAGCTCTGGGACTAGCGGGAGTTGGGAGACCCAGTACTTC,TRBV5-1,many,16,TRBJ2-5,TRBD2
CASSAQIGQGHEQFF,TGTGCCAGCAGCGCCCAAATCGGACAGGGCCATGAGCAGTTCTTC,TRBV7-9,few,15,TRBJ2-1,TRBD1
CSARGGTSFGEQFF,TGCAGTGCTAGGGGCGGGACTAGCTTCGGTGAGCAGTTCTTC,TRBV20-1,-,14,TRBJ2-1,TRBD2
CASKGEWGGEEEELFF,TGTGCCAGCAAAGGCGAGTGGGGCGGGGAGGAGGAGGAGCTGTTTTTT,TRBV7-2,-,16,TRBJ2-2,-